This T cell receptor beta chain comes out of a study of beta chain features in type 1 diabetes. Isolated RNA was reverse transcribed in full, so expressed TCRB transcripts were sequenced. For naive, central memory and regulatory T cell samples, reads averaged roughly 3.7 million. Assay: immunoSEQ multiplex PCR; the TCRdb copy retains only in-frame clones and omits some. There are 200,000 to 250,000 clones in the sample; approximately 70% occur only once, and 0.053% lies in the top ten. Germline CDR1 SQVTM, CDR2 ANQGSEA. The CDR3 runs to 14 residues. V dropped 3 bases and J dropped 7; count of bases not matched to a gene: 3. This clone was picked up one time.

The sequence was obtained from a man aged 25-45 years in good health. This sequence joins TRBV29-1 and TRBJ2-1; TRBD2 aligns across 13 bases. Sequenced input: naive CD4+ T cells from blood. In DNA form, the CDR3 reads TGCAGCGTTGATGGGACTAGCGGGGTAAATGAGCAGTTCTTC. Protein: CSVDGTSGVNEQFF.